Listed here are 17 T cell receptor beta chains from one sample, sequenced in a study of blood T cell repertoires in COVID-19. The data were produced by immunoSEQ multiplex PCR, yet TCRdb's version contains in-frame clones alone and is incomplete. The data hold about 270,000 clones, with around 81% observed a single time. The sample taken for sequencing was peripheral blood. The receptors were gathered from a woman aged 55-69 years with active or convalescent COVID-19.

CDR3 loop: CASGLRGAAEKLFF. In nucleotides, the CDR3 is TGTGCCAGTGGACTACGGGGGGCGGCTGAAAAACTGTTTTTT. The chain joins TRBV19 to TRBJ1-4; TRBD1 might be the D (6 bases). From germline, CDR1 is LNHDA and CDR2 SQIVND (reference sequence). Trimming left V 8 bases short and J 7 bases short, with 17 bases between. This CDR3 has 14 amino acids.

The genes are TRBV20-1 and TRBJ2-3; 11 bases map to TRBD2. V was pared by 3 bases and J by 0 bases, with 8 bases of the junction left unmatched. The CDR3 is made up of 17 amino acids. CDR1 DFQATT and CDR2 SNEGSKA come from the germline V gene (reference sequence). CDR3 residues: CSASRLAGFTSTDTQYF. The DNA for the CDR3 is TGCAGTGCTAGTAGACTAGCGGGGTTTACTAGCACAGATACGCAGTATTTT.

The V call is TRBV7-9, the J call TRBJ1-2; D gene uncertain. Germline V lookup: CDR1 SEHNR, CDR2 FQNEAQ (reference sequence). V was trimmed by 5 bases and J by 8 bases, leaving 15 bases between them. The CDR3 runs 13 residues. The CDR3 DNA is TGTGCCAGCAGCCCTACGCCTCCTGCCGGCTACACCTTC. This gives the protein CASSPTPPAGYTF.

The CDR3 protein is CSVEEWAYGYTF. CDR3 nucleotides: TGCAGCGTTGAAGAGTGGGCCTATGGCTACACCTTC. The rearrangement links TRBV29-1 to TRBJ1-2; unclear D gene. CDR1 and CDR2 (germline): SQVTM, ANQGSEA. Trimming left V 0 bases short and J 4 bases short, with 6 bases between. This CDR3 is 12 amino acids long.

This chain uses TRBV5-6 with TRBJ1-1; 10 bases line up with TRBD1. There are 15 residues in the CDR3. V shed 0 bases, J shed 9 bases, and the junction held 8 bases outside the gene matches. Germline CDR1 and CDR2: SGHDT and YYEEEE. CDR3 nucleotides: TGTGCCAGCAGCTTGGGACAGGGGGCGATAACCCAAGCTTTCTTT. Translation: CASSLGQGAITQAFF.

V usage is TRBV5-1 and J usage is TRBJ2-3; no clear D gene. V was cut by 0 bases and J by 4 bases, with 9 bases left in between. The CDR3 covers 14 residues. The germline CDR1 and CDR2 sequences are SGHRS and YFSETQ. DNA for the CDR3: TGCGCCAGCAGCTTGGCGTCCTTTTCAGATACGCAGTATTTT. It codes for CASSLASFSDTQYF.

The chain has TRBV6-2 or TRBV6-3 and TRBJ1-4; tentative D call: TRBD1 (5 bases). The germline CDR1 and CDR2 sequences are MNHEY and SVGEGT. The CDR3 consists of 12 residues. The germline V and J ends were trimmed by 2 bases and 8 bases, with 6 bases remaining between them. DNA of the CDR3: TGTGCCAGCAGTTACCCAGGGGAAAAACTGTTTTTT. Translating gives CASSYPGEKLFF.

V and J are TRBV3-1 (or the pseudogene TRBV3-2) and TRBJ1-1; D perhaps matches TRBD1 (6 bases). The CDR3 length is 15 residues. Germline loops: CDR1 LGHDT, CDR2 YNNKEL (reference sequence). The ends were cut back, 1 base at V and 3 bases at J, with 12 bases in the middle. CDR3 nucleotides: TGTGCCAGCAGCCAAGTAGCAGGGGCATACACTGAAGCTTTCTTT. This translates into CASSQVAGAYTEAFF.

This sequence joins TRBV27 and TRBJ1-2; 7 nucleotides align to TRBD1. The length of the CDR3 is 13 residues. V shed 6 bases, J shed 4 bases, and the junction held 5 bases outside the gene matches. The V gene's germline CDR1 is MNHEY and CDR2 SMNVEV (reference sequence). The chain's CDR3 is CASSLPGGYGYTF. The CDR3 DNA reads TGTGCCAGCAGCCTTCCAGGGGGCTATGGCTACACCTTC.

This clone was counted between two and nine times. The CDR3 DNA is TGTGCCAGCAGCCAACTAGCGGGGGGGCGGGAGACCCAGTACTTC. Its translation: CASSQLAGGRETQYF. The genes are TRBV4-2 and TRBJ2-5; 12 positions match TRBD2. V trimming: 2 bases; J trimming: 5 bases; junction bases outside the gene matches: 3. The CDR3 covers 15 residues. In germline, CDR1 is LGHNA, CDR2 YNFKEQ.

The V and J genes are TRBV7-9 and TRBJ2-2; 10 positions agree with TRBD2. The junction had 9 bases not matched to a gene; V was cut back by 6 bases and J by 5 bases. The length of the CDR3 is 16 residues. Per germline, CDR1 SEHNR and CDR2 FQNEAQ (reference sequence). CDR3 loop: CASRASGGTGTGELFF. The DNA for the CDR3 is TGTGCCAGCAGGGCTAGCGGGGGTACTGGGACCGGGGAGCTGTTTTTT.

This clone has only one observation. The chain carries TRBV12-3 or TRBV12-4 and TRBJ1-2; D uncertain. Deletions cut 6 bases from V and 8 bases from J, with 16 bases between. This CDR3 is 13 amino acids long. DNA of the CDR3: TGTGCCAGCAGCAACACCCCAGCGAGAGGCTACACCTTC. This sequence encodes CASSNTPARGYTF.

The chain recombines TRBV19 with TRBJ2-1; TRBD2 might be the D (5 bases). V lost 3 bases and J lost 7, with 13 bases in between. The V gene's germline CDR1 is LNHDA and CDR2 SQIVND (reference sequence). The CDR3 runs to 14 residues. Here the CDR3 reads CASSILHSVNEQFF. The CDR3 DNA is TGTGCCAGTAGTATCCTGCATAGCGTAAATGAGCAGTTCTTC. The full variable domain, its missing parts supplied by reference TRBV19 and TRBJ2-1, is DGGITQSPKYLFRKEGQNVTLSCEQNLNHDAMYWYRQDPGQGLRLIYYSQIVNDFQKGDIAEGYSVSREKKESFPLTVTSAQKNPTAFYLCASSILHSVNEQFFGPGTRLTVL.

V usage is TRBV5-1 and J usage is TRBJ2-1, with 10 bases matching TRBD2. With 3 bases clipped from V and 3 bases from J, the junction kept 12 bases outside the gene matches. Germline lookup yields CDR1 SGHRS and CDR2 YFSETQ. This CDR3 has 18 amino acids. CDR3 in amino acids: CASSSNLLSGGRYNEQFF. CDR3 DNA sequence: TGCGCCAGCAGCTCCAACCTTCTTAGCGGGGGGCGCTACAATGAGCAGTTCTTC.

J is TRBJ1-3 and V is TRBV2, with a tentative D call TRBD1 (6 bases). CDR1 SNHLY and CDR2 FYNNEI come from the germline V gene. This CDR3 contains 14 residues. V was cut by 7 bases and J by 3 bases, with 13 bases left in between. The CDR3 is CASMRTANGNTIYF. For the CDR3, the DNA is TGTGCCAGCATGCGGACAGCGAATGGAAACACCATATATTTT.

CDR3 sequence (DNA): TGCGCCAGCAGCCCTAAAAGAGGGGGTGAAGCTTTCTTT. The encoded protein is CASSPKRGGEAFF. The rearrangement joins TRBV4-3 to TRBJ1-1; perhaps TRBD1 as D (6 bases). The CDR3 contains 13 residues. Trimming stripped 4 bases from V and 7 bases from J, with 13 bases between. CDR1 and CDR2 (germline): LGHNA, YSLEER.

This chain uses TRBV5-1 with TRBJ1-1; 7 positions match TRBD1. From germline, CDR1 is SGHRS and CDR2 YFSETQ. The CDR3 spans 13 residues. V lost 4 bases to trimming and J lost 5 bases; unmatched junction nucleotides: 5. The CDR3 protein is CASSPTGYTEAFF. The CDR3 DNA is TGCGCCAGCAGCCCGACAGGGTATACTGAAGCTTTCTTT.